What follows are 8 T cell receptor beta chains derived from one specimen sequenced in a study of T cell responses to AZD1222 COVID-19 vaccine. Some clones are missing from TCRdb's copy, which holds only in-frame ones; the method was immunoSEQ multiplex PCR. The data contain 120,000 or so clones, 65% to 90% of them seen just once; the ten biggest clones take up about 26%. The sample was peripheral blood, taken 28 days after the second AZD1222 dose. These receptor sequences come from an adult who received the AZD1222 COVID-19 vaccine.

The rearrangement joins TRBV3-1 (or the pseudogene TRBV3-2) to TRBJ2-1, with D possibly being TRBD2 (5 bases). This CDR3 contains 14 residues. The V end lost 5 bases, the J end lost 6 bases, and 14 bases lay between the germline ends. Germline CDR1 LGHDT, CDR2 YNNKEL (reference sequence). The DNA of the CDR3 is TGTGCCAGCAGCAGGACTCCGTCTGCCAATGAGCAGTTCTTC. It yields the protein CASSRTPSANEQFF.

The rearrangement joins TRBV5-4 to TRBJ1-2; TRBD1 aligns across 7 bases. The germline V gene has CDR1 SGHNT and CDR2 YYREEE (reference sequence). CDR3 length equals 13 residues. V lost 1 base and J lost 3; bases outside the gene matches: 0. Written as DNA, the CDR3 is TGTGCCAGCAGCTTGACAGGGGACTATGGCTACACCTTC. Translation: CASSLTGDYGYTF.

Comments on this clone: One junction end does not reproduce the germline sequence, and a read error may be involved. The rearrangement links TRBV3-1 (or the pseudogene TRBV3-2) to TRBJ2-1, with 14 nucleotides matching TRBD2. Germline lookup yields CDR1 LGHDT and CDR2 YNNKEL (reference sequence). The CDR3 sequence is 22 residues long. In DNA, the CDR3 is TGTGCCAGCAGCCAAGAACCGGGACTAGCGGGGGTTCTAGGACTCTCCTGCAATGAGCAGTTCTTC. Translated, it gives CASSQEPGLAGVLGLSCNEQFF.

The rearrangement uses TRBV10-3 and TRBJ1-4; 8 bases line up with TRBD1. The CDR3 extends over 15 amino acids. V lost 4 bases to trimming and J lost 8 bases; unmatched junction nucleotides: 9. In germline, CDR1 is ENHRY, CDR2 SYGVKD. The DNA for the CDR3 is TGTGCCATCAGTGGGGCACAGGGGGTGAAGGAAAAACTGTTTTTT. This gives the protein CAISGAQGVKEKLFF.

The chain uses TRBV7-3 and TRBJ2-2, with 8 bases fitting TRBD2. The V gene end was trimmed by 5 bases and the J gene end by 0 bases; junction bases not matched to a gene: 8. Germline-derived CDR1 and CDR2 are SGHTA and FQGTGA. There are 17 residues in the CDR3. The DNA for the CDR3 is TGTGCCAGCAGCCCCCCTGGAGCGGGGGCGAACACCGGGGAGCTGTTTTTT. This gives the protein CASSPPGAGANTGELFF.

CDR3 in DNA: TGTGCCAGCAGCAAACCCCGGGGGTTCGCAGATACGCAGTATTTT. Translated: CASSKPRGFADTQYF. The chain couples TRBV7-2 to TRBJ2-3; possibly TRBD2 for D (6 bases). The ends were cut back, 5 bases at V and 4 bases at J, with 16 bases in the middle. The CDR3 length is 15 residues. CDR1 and CDR2 (germline): SGHTA, FQGNSA.

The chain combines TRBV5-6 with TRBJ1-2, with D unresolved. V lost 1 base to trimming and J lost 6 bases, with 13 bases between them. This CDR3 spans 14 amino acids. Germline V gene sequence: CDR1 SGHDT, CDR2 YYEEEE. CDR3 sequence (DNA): TGTGCCAGCAGCTTGCCCGCGCAAAATGATGGCTACACCTTC. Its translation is CASSLPAQNDGYTF.

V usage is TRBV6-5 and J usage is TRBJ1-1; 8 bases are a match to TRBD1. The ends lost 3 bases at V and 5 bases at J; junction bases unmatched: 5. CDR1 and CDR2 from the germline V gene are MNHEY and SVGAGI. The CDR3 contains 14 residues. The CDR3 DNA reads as TGTGCCAGCAGTTATTCAGGGGGCACAACTGAAGCTTTCTTT. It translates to CASSYSGGTTEAFF.